The T cell receptor beta chain under discussion was sequenced for a study of PD-1 blockade in classical Hodgkin lymphoma. Trimming removed 0 bases from V and 4 bases from J, with 4 bases in between. Per the germline V gene, CDR1 is DFQATT and CDR2 is SNEGSKA (reference sequence). The CDR3 consists of 11 residues. The time point denotes: cycle 4 day 1 (C4D1), after six to seven weeks of nivolumab. Exposure to brentuximab vedotin varied, and each patient had relapsed following autologous stem cell transplantation. Produced via immunoSEQ multiplex PCR; TCRdb's table is partial and in-frame only. The table shows roughly 51,000 clones, with roughly 80% occurring only once.

The V and J genes are TRBV20-1 and TRBJ2-7; D unclear. Sequenced here: peripheral blood mononuclear cells (PBMCs), sampled before the fourth cycle of nivolumab. This receptor was obtained from a human donor with classical Hodgkin lymphoma. This CDR3 is CSAREGYEQYF. The CDR3 DNA follows: TGCAGTGCTAGAGAAGGATACGAGCAGTACTTC.